What follows are 23 T cell receptor beta chains derived from one specimen sequenced in a study of post-analysis software for immune sequencing data. cDNA libraries of TCR beta carried unique molecular identifiers. In TCRdb, the PCR reads were re-called with MiXCR into one record per CDR3 protein. The table lists over 150,000 distinct CDR3 sequences, roughly 30% of them singletons. Study results and limitations: About 5 TRBV segments occurring more often in patients than controls included TRBV5-6, TRBV5-1 and TRBV20-1.

Their antigens remain unidentified. Sequencing was carried out using blood. The receptors here all came from a girl aged 5-17 years with multiple sclerosis.

The rearrangement uses TRBV14 and TRBJ2-6, with D perhaps matching TRBD1 or TRBD2 (5 bases each). Trimming removed 4 bases at V and 4 bases at J, with 17 bases between. CDR1 is SGHDN and CDR2 is FVKESK in the germline V gene. The CDR3 is 17 amino acids. CDR3 DNA: TGTGCCAGCAGCCTCCCTGGTTGGGGGACCGGGGCCAACGTCCTGACTTTC. It specifies CASSLPGWGTGANVLTF.

This chain joins TRBV20-1 and TRBJ1-5; D possibly corresponds to TRBD1 (5 bases). V was clipped by 6 bases and J by 2 bases, with 17 bases between them. The CDR3 consists of 15 residues. In germline, CDR1 is DFQATT, CDR2 SNEGSKA (reference sequence). CDR3 nucleotides: TGCAGTGCCACCGTCAGGGTGTACGGCAATCAGCCCCAGCATTTT. Its protein product is CSATVRVYGNQPQHF.

The V and J genes are TRBV12-5 and TRBJ2-1; D is possibly TRBD1 or TRBD2 (5 bases each). Germline V gives CDR1 LGHNT, CDR2 FRNRAP. There are 15 residues in the CDR3. V shed 3 bases and J shed 5 bases, with 14 bases lying between them. CDR3 region: CASGFGWGSHNEQFF. CDR3 coding DNA: TGTGCTAGTGGTTTTGGCTGGGGGTCCCACAATGAGCAGTTCTTC.

As to this clonotype: A read error is possible here, since a much larger clone lies one base away. The chain links TRBV6-6 to TRBJ2-7; tentative D call: TRBD1 (6 bases). Trimming removed 2 bases from V and 0 bases from J, with 14 bases in between. CDR3 length equals 16 residues. The V gene's germline CDR1 is MNHNY and CDR2 SVGAGI (reference sequence). The CDR3 region is CASSYPGQRSSYEQYF. The CDR3 nucleotides read TGTGCCAGCAGTTACCCCGGACAGCGAAGCTCCTACGAGCAGTACTTC.

This clonotype is labeled as medium-sized (0.01 to 0.1%). The chain links TRBV5-6 to TRBJ1-2; weak D call: TRBD1 (5 bases). This CDR3 contains 13 residues. The germline gives CDR1 SGHDT, CDR2 YYEEEE. V gave up 5 bases and J gave up 6 bases, with 14 bases separating them. In DNA form, the CDR3 reads TGTGCCAGCAGTTCTGGGAGGGGCAATGGCTACACCTTC. Translated: CASSSGRGNGYTF.

This clonotype was observed once. With a much larger clone just one base away, this may be a read error. V is TRBV11-2 and J is TRBJ2-1; 9 nucleotides line up with TRBD2. The CDR3 runs to 17 residues. Germline values: CDR1 SGHAT, CDR2 FQNNGV. In nucleotides, the CDR3 is TGTGCCAGCAGCTTCACTAGCGGGTTGAGCTCCTACTATGAGCAGTTCTTC. Its translation: CASSFTSGLSSYYEQFF.

This clonotype was picked up a small number of times. At one boundary the junction diverges from the germline segment, which might be a read error. This chain uses TRBV7-2 with TRBJ2-7; D gene ambiguous. The CDR3 contains 13 residues. CDR1 is SGHTA, CDR2 FQGNSA, per germline. The CDR3 loop reads CAGSLGRIYEQYF. The DNA for the CDR3 is TGTGCCGGCAGCTTAGGCAGGATTTACGAGCAGTACTTC.

In regard to this clonotype: Relative to the germline gene, one junction end is altered; a read error may explain this. V is TRBV18 and J is TRBJ1-4; D call uncertain. Germline values: CDR1 KGHSH, CDR2 LQKENI. The CDR3 runs 14 residues. CDR3 in amino acids: CASSVETTNEKRFF. As DNA, the CDR3 is TGTGCCAGCTCAGTGGAAACAACTAATGAAAAACGGTTTTTT. The whole variable domain, remainder taken from reference TRBV18 and TRBJ1-4, is NAGVMQNPRHLVRRRGQEARLRCSPMKGHSHVYWYRQLPEEGLKFMVYLQKENIIDESGMPKERFSAEFPKEGPSILRIQQVVRGDSAAYFCASSVETTNEKRFFGSGTQLSVL.

This clonotype was recorded many times. The rearrangement joins TRBV25-1 to TRBJ2-7, with D perhaps TRBD1 (5 bases). Germline V gives CDR1 MGHDK, CDR2 SYGVNS. The CDR3 runs 13 residues. V lost 6 bases and J 2 bases, leaving 11 bases between the germline ends. CDR3 protein: CASSPRVPYEQYF. DNA for the CDR3: TGTGCCAGCAGCCCCAGGGTCCCCTACGAGCAGTACTTC.

The chain is built from TRBV12-3 or TRBV12-4 and TRBJ1-1; D is ambiguous. The CDR3 has 16 residues. V lost 3 bases, J lost 1 base, and 15 bases lay in between. The CDR3 spells CASSFLSRVGNTEAFF. CDR3 nucleotides: TGTGCCAGCAGTTTTCTTTCTAGGGTGGGGAACACTGAAGCTTTCTTT.

Comment on this clonotype: A read error may be the cause here, since a much bigger clone is one base away. The J gene is TRBJ2-3, the V gene TRBV27; the D gene is possibly TRBD1 (5 bases). This CDR3 spans 14 amino acids. Germline CDR1 reads MNHEY; CDR2 reads SMNVEV (reference sequence). CDR3 nucleotide sequence: TGTGCCAGCGGTTTCCAGGACATCGGCAATACGCAGTATTTT. Translating gives CASGFQDIGNTQYF.

This clonotype was observed many times. The chain has TRBV10-3 and TRBJ1-5; maybe TRBD1 (6 bases). V lost 5 bases and J lost 4, with 12 bases in between. The CDR3 contains 14 residues. The V gene's germline CDR1 is ENHRY and CDR2 SYGVKD. CDR3 sequence: CAISTRDTNQPQHF. The CDR3 DNA reads TGTGCCATCAGTACTCGGGACACTAATCAGCCCCAGCATTTT.

This clonotype has more than one count but fewer than ten. This rearrangement joins TRBV6-5 to TRBJ2-3, with 11 bases identical to TRBD2. J was trimmed by 6 bases and V by 3 bases; bases with no gene match: 2. The CDR3 runs to 14 residues. The germline gives CDR1 MNHEY, CDR2 SVGAGI. CDR3 protein: CASSYPSGRDTQYF. CDR3 coding DNA: TGTGCCAGCAGTTATCCTAGCGGGAGGGATACGCAGTATTTT.

The sample holds many counts of this clonotype. The rearrangement links TRBV28 to TRBJ2-6, with 12 positions matching TRBD2. The germline V gene encodes CDR1 MDHEN and CDR2 SYDVKM. Germline trimming cut 5 bases from V and 0 bases from J; bases unmatched to any gene: 8. CDR3 size: 19 residues. The CDR3 loop reads CASSMGLAGLYSGANVLTF. The CDR3 DNA sequence: TGTGCCAGCAGTATGGGACTAGCGGGCCTATACTCTGGGGCCAACGTCCTGACTTTC.

Note on this clonotype: A read error is possible here, since a much larger clone lies one base away. This chain links TRBV7-2 with TRBJ2-5; the D gene is possibly TRBD2 (6 bases). CDR3 length: 14 amino acids. The germline V gene has CDR1 SGHTA and CDR2 FQGNSA. The CDR3 loop reads CAGSSRLGQETQYF. Here the CDR3 DNA reads TGTGCCGGCAGCTCAAGACTAGGACAAGAGACCCAGTACTTC.

This chain uses TRBV5-1 with TRBJ2-1; no clear D. Per germline, CDR1 SGHRS and CDR2 YFSETQ. V was shortened by 5 bases and J by 5 bases, with 20 bases between the two germline ends. This CDR3 spans 16 amino acids. The CDR3 DNA sequence: TGCGCCAGCAGAGTTGGAGTGATAGCAGCTAACAATGAGCAGTTCTTC. Amino acids: CASRVGVIAANNEQFF.

V gene TRBV11-2 combines with J gene TRBJ2-2, with a tentative D call TRBD2 (5 bases). Germline V gene sequence: CDR1 SGHAT, CDR2 FQNNGV. The CDR3 has 16 amino acids. Trimming stripped 2 bases from V and 5 bases from J, with 15 bases between. The CDR3 sequence is CASSLLLVRSTGELFF. In DNA form, the CDR3 reads TGTGCCAGCAGCTTATTACTAGTAAGGAGTACCGGGGAGCTGTTTTTT.

Notes on this clonotype: A much larger clone differs by one base, so this may be a read error. The gene calls are TRBV15 and TRBJ2-1, with TRBD1 matching 7 bases. With V trimmed by 8 bases and J by 10 bases, 20 bases remained unmatched. Germline V gives CDR1 LNHNV, CDR2 YYDKDF (reference sequence). The CDR3 loop spans 16 amino acids. The CDR3 coding sequence is TGTGCCACCGGCGGAGTAGGGGACAGCCCCCCTGACGAGCAGTTCTTC. It specifies CATGGVGDSPPDEQFF.

The chain uses TRBV3-1 and TRBJ2-3; D unclear. Trimming took off 2 bases at V and 6 bases at J, with 6 bases between the two ends. CDR1 and CDR2 from the germline V gene are LGHDT and YNNKEL (reference sequence). This CDR3 spans 12 amino acids. The CDR3 region has the DNA TGTGCCAGCAGCCAACCCTCGGATACGCAGTATTTT. This codes for CASSQPSDTQYF.

The gene calls are TRBV27 and TRBJ2-5, with 8 bases fitting TRBD1. The CDR3 is made up of 13 amino acids. Looked up from germline, CDR1 is MNHEY and CDR2 is SMNVEV (reference sequence). Trimming removed 8 bases from V and 2 bases from J; junction bases left unmatched: 4. The CDR3, as DNA: TGTGCCAGCCAAGGACAGGGTCAAGAGACCCAGTACTTC. This sequence encodes CASQGQGQETQYF.

This clonotype was recorded at least ten times. The chain uses TRBV15 and TRBJ2-3, with 8 nucleotides matching TRBD2. V trimming: 4 bases; J trimming: 2 bases; junction bases outside the gene matches: 11. The CDR3 loop spans 17 amino acids. The germline gives CDR1 LNHNV, CDR2 YYDKDF (reference sequence). The CDR3: CATSKTGAGVFTDTQYF. For the CDR3, the DNA is TGTGCCACCAGCAAAACGGGAGCGGGAGTATTCACAGATACGCAGTATTTT. The full variable domain, with the rest looked up from reference TRBV15 and TRBJ2-3, is DAMVIQNPRYQVTQFGKPVTLSCSQTLNHNVMYWYQQKSSQAPKLLFHYYDKDFNNEADTPDNFQSRRPNTSFCFLDIRSPGLGDTAMYLCATSKTGAGVFTDTQYFGPGTRLTVL.

This clonotype was seen ten or more times. The rearrangement uses TRBV20-1 and TRBJ2-6; possibly TRBD1 for D (6 bases). V was shortened by 5 bases and J by 3 bases, with 20 bases between the two germline ends. The V gene's germline CDR1 is DFQATT and CDR2 SNEGSKA (reference sequence). The length of the CDR3 is 17 residues. CDR3 loop: CSAPTGITADGANVLTF. CDR3 coding DNA: TGCAGTGCTCCAACAGGGATCACCGCGGATGGGGCCAACGTCCTGACTTTC.

This clonotype was seen many times. V and J are TRBV29-1 and TRBJ2-1, with 8 bases aligning to TRBD2. This CDR3 spans 16 amino acids. Looked up from germline, CDR1 is SQVTM and CDR2 is ANQGSEA. Unmatched junction bases numbered 10, after V lost 5 bases and J lost 1 base. The CDR3 coding sequence is TGCAGCGTTTCTGGCATAAGCGGGAGTTCCTACAATGAGCAGTTCTTC. Its translation: CSVSGISGSSYNEQFF.